Below, 28 T cell receptor beta chains from the same sample are listed, as sequenced in a study of B cell selection in AIRE deficiency. Clones were read by immunoSEQ multiplex PCR, and TCRdb kept only the in-frame ones, dropping some. The sample has more than 25,000 clones, about 95% seen once; the top ten hold less than 0.25%. The sorted conventional CD4 T cells were gated as CD4+CD127+. Sequencing input: CD4+CD127+ conventional T cells sorted from PBMCs. All receptors come from a human donor in good health.

DNA for the CDR3: TGTGCCAGCAGAAAGGTGGAGTGGACTACCACTGAAGCTTTCTTT. It codes for CASRKVEWTTTEAFF. The chain joins TRBV6-1 to TRBJ1-1; D not certain. The CDR3 spans 15 residues. Between the trimmed V and J ends, which lost 6 bases and 4 bases, there was a span of 18 bases. The germline V gene encodes CDR1 MNHNS and CDR2 SASEGT.

The rearrangement links TRBV5-6 to TRBJ1-4, with unresolved D. Trimming shortened V by 4 bases and J by 8 bases, and 21 bases separated the two germline ends. The CDR3 sequence is 16 residues long. CDR1 SGHDT and CDR2 YYEEEE come from the germline V gene. CDR3 DNA: TGTGCCAGCAGCCGTCCGACATCCGGTCGTGGGGAAAAACTGTTTTTT. Its protein is CASSRPTSGRGEKLFF.

The chain has TRBV5-4 and TRBJ1-4; no clear D gene. This CDR3 has 15 residues. Germline assignment: CDR1 SGHNT and CDR2 YYREEE (reference sequence). V was trimmed by 0 bases and J by 0 bases, leaving 6 bases between them. The CDR3 DNA follows: TGTGCCAGCAGCTTGGCGAGTGCAACTAATGAAAAACTGTTTTTT. It specifies CASSLASATNEKLFF.

This rearrangement joins TRBV29-1 to TRBJ1-3; no firm D call. Trimming took off 5 bases at V and 0 bases at J, with 8 bases between the two ends. Germline-derived CDR1 and CDR2 are SQVTM and ANQGSEA. This CDR3 has 13 amino acids. CDR3 sequence reads: CSVLGSSGNTIYF. The DNA of the CDR3 is TGCAGCGTTCTGGGGAGCTCTGGAAACACCATATATTTT.

This chain joins TRBV11-3 and TRBJ1-6; D gene ambiguous. This CDR3 is 13 amino acids long. V dropped 0 bases and J dropped 6 bases, with 3 bases sitting between them. Germline loops: CDR1 SGHNT, CDR2 YENEEA. CDR3 amino acids: CASSLDSNSPLHF. Here the CDR3 DNA reads TGTGCCAGCAGCTTAGACAGTAATTCACCCCTCCACTTT.

The J gene is TRBJ2-5, the V gene TRBV6-6; 9 bases are shared with TRBD2. Germline CDR1 and CDR2: MNHNY and SVGAGI (reference sequence). The CDR3 has 13 residues. After removal of 6 bases from V and 3 bases from J, the junction contained 2 bases not matched to a gene. The CDR3 DNA sequence: TGTGCCAGCAGGTTAGCGGGGGAAGAGACCCAGTACTTC. It specifies CASRLAGEETQYF.

This chain uses TRBV7-4 with TRBJ2-4, with 8 nucleotides matching TRBD1. CDR3 length: 18 residues. CDR1 and CDR2 (germline): SGHVT, SQSDAQ. J lost 1 base, V lost 2 bases, and 10 bases had no gene match. The CDR3 region is CASSLPLTGGSAKNIQYF. DNA for the CDR3: TGTGCCAGCAGCTTACCTTTAACAGGGGGGAGTGCCAAAAACATTCAGTACTTC. Based on the CDR3 plus reference TRBV7-4 and TRBJ2-4, the full variable domain is GAGVSQSPRYKVAKRGRDVALRCDSISGHVTLYWYRQTLGQGSEVLTYSQSDAQRDKSGRPSGRFSAERPERSVSTLKIQRTEQGDSAVYLCASSLPLTGGSAKNIQYFGAGTRLSVL.

This chain connects TRBV2 to TRBJ2-3; D gene uncertain. This CDR3 contains 13 residues. Germline V gene lookup returns CDR1 SNHLY and CDR2 FYNNEI. V lost 4 bases to trimming and J lost 1 base, with 6 bases between them. CDR3 sequence reads: CASSVAGTDTQYF. The DNA of the CDR3 is TGTGCCAGCAGTGTTGCAGGCACAGATACGCAGTATTTT.

The V call is TRBV7-8, the J call TRBJ1-1, with D possibly being TRBD1 (5 bases). Deletions cut 1 base from V and 1 base from J, with 16 bases between. The V gene's germline CDR1 is SGHVS and CDR2 FQNEAQ. The CDR3 is 17 residues long. Written as DNA, the CDR3 is TGTGCCAGCAGCTTAGGTAGTCTCAGGGCTTCGAACACTGAAGCTTTCTTT. This gives the protein CASSLGSLRASNTEAFF.

The chain couples TRBV6-6 to TRBJ2-7; D might be TRBD2 (6 bases). The CDR3 runs 12 residues. Germline V CDR1 and CDR2: MNHNY, SVGAGI (reference sequence). Trimming cost V 6 bases and J 3 bases, with 9 bases left between them. CDR3 DNA: TGTGCCAGCAGCTCGGACTACTACGAGCAGTACTTC. It is translated as CASSSDYYEQYF.

This chain joins TRBV9 and TRBJ2-3; weak D call: TRBD2 (6 bases). Germline loops: CDR1 SGDLS, CDR2 YYNGEE. CDR3 length equals 16 residues. V was cut by 2 bases and J by 0 bases, with 13 bases left in between. For the CDR3, the DNA is TGTGCCAGCAGCGTTCCCGTCGGGACTAGCACAGATACGCAGTATTTT. Translating it yields CASSVPVGTSTDTQYF. The full variable domain, with the rest looked up from reference TRBV9 and TRBJ2-3, is DSGVTQTPKHLITATGQRVTLRCSPRSGDLSVYWYQQSLDQGLQFLIQYYNGEERAKGNILERFSAQQFPDLHSELNLSSLELGDSALYFCASSVPVGTSTDTQYFGPGTRLTVL.

This sequence joins TRBV6-6 and TRBJ1-4; TRBD1 matches 8 bases. CDR1 and CDR2 from the germline V gene are MNHNY and SVGAGI (reference sequence). The V gene end was trimmed by 6 bases and the J gene end by 6 bases; junction bases not matched to a gene: 6. The CDR3 runs 14 residues. DNA for the CDR3: TGTGCCAGCAGATGGACAGGGATAGATGAAAAACTGTTTTTT. Protein sequence: CASRWTGIDEKLFF.

The count of this clone is one. A junction boundary mismatches the germline segment, possibly from a read error. The same CDR3 also results from other DNA sequences found in this sample. The CDR3 nucleotides read TGTGCCAGCAGTTCGTACGGGGAAGCTGAAGCCTTCTTT. Its protein product is CASSSYGEAEAFF. V is TRBV27 and J is TRBJ1-1, with no clear D. CDR1 and CDR2 from the germline V gene are MNHEY and SMNVEV (reference sequence). CDR3 size: 13 residues.

This chain connects TRBV6-5 to TRBJ2-7; D call uncertain. The ends were cut back, 9 bases at V and 0 bases at J, with 15 bases in the middle. The length of the CDR3 is 14 residues. CDR1 MNHEY and CDR2 SVGAGI come from the germline V gene. The CDR3 is CASERPGVSYEQYF. The DNA for the CDR3 is TGTGCCAGTGAACGACCAGGCGTCTCCTACGAGCAGTACTTC.

This chain connects TRBV19 to TRBJ1-1, with D perhaps matching TRBD1 (5 bases). V was clipped by 3 bases and J by 3 bases, with 8 bases between them. This CDR3 has 13 amino acids. In germline, CDR1 is LNHDA, CDR2 SQIVND (reference sequence). The CDR3, as DNA: TGTGCCAGTAGTATTGTCAGGGACACTGAAGCTTTCTTT. It encodes CASSIVRDTEAFF.

In this sample, this clone turned up once. V usage is TRBV15 and J usage is TRBJ2-5; D remains unclear. The V gene's germline CDR1 is LNHNV and CDR2 YYDKDF (reference sequence). Trimming took 1 base from V and 3 from J, leaving 6 bases between them. CDR3 length: 13 residues. This CDR3 reads CATSRVTEETQYF. The CDR3, as DNA: TGTGCCACCAGCAGAGTAACAGAAGAGACCCAGTACTTC.

The V gene is TRBV7-2, the J gene TRBJ1-2; D is ambiguous. CDR1 and CDR2 from the germline V gene are SGHTA and FQGNSA. Trimming pared 0 bases from V and 4 bases from J, leaving 3 bases between. The length of the CDR3 is 12 residues. The CDR3 region has the DNA TGTGCCAGCAGCTTAGCGGGCTATGGCTACACCTTC. Translated: CASSLAGYGYTF.

V is TRBV6-1 and J is TRBJ1-1, with 8 bases lining up with TRBD1. CDR3 length: 14 residues. J lost 4 bases, V lost 6 bases, and 7 bases had no gene match. Germline V CDR1 and CDR2: MNHNS, SASEGT. The CDR3 loop reads CASRDREESTEAFF. CDR3 coding DNA: TGTGCCAGCAGGGACAGGGAGGAGAGCACTGAAGCTTTCTTT.

This chain links TRBV7-9 with TRBJ2-1; 9 bases fit TRBD2. The V segment lost 4 bases and the J segment 4 bases; nucleotides outside the gene matches: 8. The CDR3 has 16 residues. Germline CDR1 reads SEHNR; CDR2 reads FQNEAQ (reference sequence). The CDR3 loop is CASSSRTSAKYNEQFF. Here the CDR3 DNA reads TGTGCCAGCAGCTCAAGGACTAGCGCGAAATACAATGAGCAGTTCTTC.

This chain connects TRBV5-1 to TRBJ2-7; D might be TRBD1 (6 bases). Germline CDR1 reads SGHRS; CDR2 reads YFSETQ. CDR3 length: 14 residues. With 3 bases removed from V and 6 bases from J, the gap between germline ends came to 16 bases. CDR3 in amino acids: CASSSTNRVGEQYF. CDR3 bases: TGCGCCAGCAGCTCGACGAACAGGGTTGGCGAGCAGTACTTC.

The chain joins TRBV11-2 to TRBJ2-5, with 9 bases aligning to TRBD2. Germline CDR1 SGHAT, CDR2 FQNNGV. CDR3 length equals 16 residues. J lost 4 bases, V lost 1 base, and 7 bases had no gene match. CDR3 sequence: CASSLALAGMGETQYF. CDR3 nucleotides: TGTGCCAGCAGCTTAGCTCTAGCGGGGATGGGAGAGACCCAGTACTTC.

The chain has TRBV10-2 and TRBJ2-2; 9 positions agree with TRBD2. The CDR3 length is 14 residues. Germline V gene data show CDR1 as WSHSY and CDR2 as SAAADI. Trimming cost V 8 bases and J 3 bases; bases outside gene matches: 4. This CDR3 is CASRGRADTGELFF. For the CDR3, the DNA is TGCGCCAGCCGCGGGAGGGCCGACACCGGGGAGCTGTTTTTT.

The chain is built from TRBV11-2 and TRBJ2-7; 8 bases align to TRBD1. V lost 0 bases, J lost 1 base, and 5 bases stayed unmatched. Germline V gene lookup returns CDR1 SGHAT and CDR2 FQNNGV. This CDR3 is 16 amino acids long. As DNA, the CDR3 is TGTGCCAGCAGCTTAGATCGGCGGACAGGGTCCTACGAGCAGTACTTC. It encodes CASSLDRRTGSYEQYF.

The chain uses TRBV7-9 and TRBJ1-5; no clear D. The CDR3 has 13 amino acids. V was cut by 5 bases and J by 5 bases, with 10 bases left in between. In germline, CDR1 is SEHNR, CDR2 FQNEAQ (reference sequence). The CDR3 here is CASSLSGDQPQHF. The CDR3 coding sequence is TGTGCCAGCAGCCTAAGCGGGGATCAGCCCCAGCATTTT.

This rearrangement joins TRBV4-1 to TRBJ2-1; a weak D match, TRBD2 (6 bases). The V end lost 3 bases, the J end lost 7 bases, and 13 bases lay between the germline ends. Germline CDR1 MGHRA, CDR2 YSYEKL. This CDR3 has 14 residues. This CDR3 is CASSHHPRENEQFF. The CDR3 DNA reads TGCGCCAGCAGCCACCACCCCCGGGAGAATGAGCAGTTCTTC.

J is TRBJ1-5 and V is TRBV28; a weak D match, TRBD1 (6 bases). CDR3 length: 19 residues. V was cut by 7 bases and J by 2 bases, with 27 bases left in between. Germline V gene data show CDR1 as MDHEN and CDR2 as SYDVKM. The DNA of the CDR3 is TGTGCCAGCACCGTACGGGACACCATTTATAGTGATGGCAATCAGCCCCAGCATTTT. Translating it yields CASTVRDTIYSDGNQPQHF.

The chain couples TRBV7-2 to TRBJ2-7, with D hard to call. Deletions cut 5 bases from V and 0 bases from J, with 14 bases between. CDR1 is SGHTA and CDR2 is FQGNSA in the germline V gene. The length of the CDR3 is 15 residues. In DNA, the CDR3 is TGTGCCAGCAGCCCCGGCCCCCTGAGCTCCTACGAGCAGTACTTC. Protein product: CASSPGPLSSYEQYF.

The chain combines TRBV4-1 with TRBJ1-1, with D unclear. CDR1 MGHRA and CDR2 YSYEKL come from the germline V gene. This CDR3 spans 14 amino acids. V was cut by 0 bases and J by 1 base, with 6 bases left in between. In DNA form, the CDR3 reads TGCGCCAGCAGCCAAGATACCACGAACACTGAAGCTTTCTTT. This codes for CASSQDTTNTEAFF.